Below, 21 T cell receptor beta chains from the same sample are listed, as sequenced in a study of T cell responses to AZD1222 COVID-19 vaccine. Sequencing was performed with immunoSEQ multiplex PCR; in TCRdb, only in-frame clones are kept and a portion is missing. The sample records more than 150,000 clones, about 92% being singletons. The sample in question was peripheral blood, obtained on day 0 of AZD1222 vaccination. The receptors come from an adult in good health.

The chain recombines TRBV18 with TRBJ1-1, with TRBD1 matching over 7 bases. The ends lost 1 base at V and 4 bases at J; junction bases unmatched: 9. The CDR3 sequence is 16 residues long. Germline CDR1 is KGHSH and CDR2 is LQKENI. The CDR3 DNA reads as TGTGCCAGCTCACCACAGTCGCAACAGGGGCCCACTGAAGCTTTCTTT. Its translation is CASSPQSQQGPTEAFF. Combining the CDR3 with reference TRBV18 and TRBJ1-1 gives the whole variable domain NAGVMQNPRHLVRRRGQEARLRCSPMKGHSHVYWYRQLPEEGLKFMVYLQKENIIDESGMPKERFSAEFPKEGPSILRIQQVVRGDSAAYFCASSPQSQQGPTEAFFGQGTRLTVV.

The J gene is TRBJ2-1, the V gene TRBV5-4; D gene ambiguous. V was trimmed by 2 bases and J by 6 bases, leaving 18 bases between them. The CDR3 has 16 amino acids. CDR1 is SGHNT and CDR2 is YYREEE in the germline V gene (reference sequence). CDR3 coding DNA: TGTGCCAGCAGCTTTTCTGGGATAGGCCCGACCAATGAGCAGTTCTTC. This gives the protein CASSFSGIGPTNEQFF.

This clone has only one observation. The chain recombines TRBV19 with TRBJ2-3; 8 bases match TRBD2. Germline loops: CDR1 LNHDA, CDR2 SQIVND (reference sequence). CDR3 length: 16 residues. After removal of 0 bases from V and 1 base from J, the junction contained 3 bases not matched to a gene. Here the CDR3 DNA reads TGTGCCAGTAGTATAGAACTAGCGGTCCGCACAGATACGCAGTATTTT. This sequence encodes CASSIELAVRTDTQYF.

This clone was seen a single time. The CDR3 reads CASSNRGTTEAFF. Here the CDR3 DNA reads TGTGCCAGCAGCAACCGGGGTACCACTGAAGCTTTCTTT. This chain uses TRBV9 with TRBJ1-1; D uncertain. The germline V gene has CDR1 SGDLS and CDR2 YYNGEE. The V end lost 4 bases, the J end lost 4 bases, and 11 bases lay between the germline ends. The CDR3 has 13 amino acids.

This clone was recorded only once. CDR3 residues: CASSLYPPVGGLKETQYF. For the CDR3, the DNA is TGCGCCAGCAGCTTGTACCCTCCGGTTGGCGGCCTCAAAGAGACCCAGTACTTC. This sequence joins TRBV5-1 and TRBJ2-5; the D is unclear. CDR3 length: 18 residues. Germline CDR1 reads SGHRS; CDR2 reads YFSETQ. V lost 1 base, J lost 3 bases, and 22 bases lay in between. The variable domain in full, with the rest retrieved from reference TRBV5-1 and TRBJ2-5, is KAGVTQTPRYLIKTRGQQVTLSCSPISGHRSVSWYQQTPGQGLQFLFEYFSETQRNKGNFPGRFSGRQFSNSRSEMNVSTLELGDSALYLCASSLYPPVGGLKETQYFGPGTRLLVL.

The chain employs TRBV19 and TRBJ1-4; 9 nucleotides match TRBD1. Germline V lookup: CDR1 LNHDA, CDR2 SQIVND (reference sequence). CDR3 length: 14 amino acids. Trimming at V came to 4 bases and at J to 8 bases, leaving 5 bases not matched to a gene. The CDR3 DNA follows: TGTGCCAGTAGTAGGGACAGGGATCGGGAAAAACTGTTTTTT. This sequence encodes CASSRDRDREKLFF.

The rearrangement links TRBV6-2 or TRBV6-3 to TRBJ2-1; D is uncertain. Trimming shortened V by 5 bases and J by 10 bases, and 12 bases separated the two germline ends. Germline V gene data show CDR1 as MNHEY and CDR2 as SVGEGT. The CDR3 is 12 amino acids. Here the CDR3 DNA reads TGTGCCAGCAGTACTACAATGAGGGAGCAGTTCTTC. It encodes CASSTTMREQFF.

The V gene is TRBV9, the J gene TRBJ2-1; no definite D call. Germline V CDR1 and CDR2: SGDLS, YYNGEE. V was shortened by 0 bases and J by 5 bases, with 6 bases between the two germline ends. The CDR3 is made up of 13 amino acids. CDR3 DNA sequence: TGTGCCAGCAGCGTAGCCCCAAACAATGAGCAGTTCTTC. It specifies CASSVAPNNEQFF.

This chain links TRBV7-9 with TRBJ2-5, with unresolved D. V lost 3 bases and J 7 bases, leaving 21 bases between the germline ends. Germline lookup yields CDR1 SEHNR and CDR2 FQNEAQ (reference sequence). CDR3 length: 16 amino acids. In DNA form, the CDR3 reads TGTGCCAGCAGCTTTAGGAGTGGATCGGGTTGGAGGACCCAGTACTTC. This codes for CASSFRSGSGWRTQYF.

J is TRBJ1-1 and V is TRBV7-9; no clear D. CDR1 SEHNR and CDR2 FQNEAQ come from the germline V gene (reference sequence). V lost 5 bases and J lost 8, with 12 bases in between. The CDR3 contains 12 residues. The CDR3 loop reads CASSIPEGEAFF. In nucleotides, the CDR3 is TGTGCCAGCAGCATACCGGAGGGAGAAGCTTTCTTT. The variable domain in full, completed from reference TRBV7-9 and TRBJ1-1, reads DTGVSQNPRHKITKRGQNVTFRCDPISEHNRLYWYRQTLGQGPEFLTYFQNEAQLEKSRLLSDRFSAERPKGSFSTLEIQRTEQGDSAMYLCASSIPEGEAFFGQGTRLTVV.

This chain links TRBV18 with TRBJ2-3; possibly TRBD1 for D (6 bases). The CDR3 is made up of 17 amino acids. Germline CDR1 reads KGHSH; CDR2 reads LQKENI. V was shortened by 3 bases and J by 5 bases, with 21 bases between the two germline ends. The DNA of the CDR3 is TGTGCCAGCTCACCGGTTATCCTCACAGGGAAAAAAGATACGCAGTATTTT. Translated: CASSPVILTGKKDTQYF.

The chain is built from TRBV28 and TRBJ2-5; the D gene is possibly TRBD1 (6 bases). Germline V gene lookup returns CDR1 MDHEN and CDR2 SYDVKM. This CDR3 has 13 amino acids. V lost 5 bases to trimming and J lost 4 bases, with 11 bases between them. CDR3: CASSSRGRETQYF. The CDR3 DNA reads as TGTGCCAGCAGTAGCAGGGGACGAGAGACCCAGTACTTC.

This sequence joins TRBV28 and TRBJ1-2, with 10 positions matching TRBD1. The germline V gene has CDR1 MDHEN and CDR2 SYDVKM. The CDR3 extends over 18 amino acids. After removal of 5 bases from V and 5 bases from J, the junction contained 17 bases not matched to a gene. The CDR3 nucleotides are TGTGCCAGCAGTATCGAAAGGGGGAGACAGGGGGCCTCTTATGGCTACACCTTC. Its translation: CASSIERGRQGASYGYTF.

In this sample, this clone turned up a few times. V and J are TRBV28 and TRBJ1-6; D is unclear. The V gene lost 3 bases and the J gene lost 9 bases, with 6 bases spanning the gap. Germline V lookup: CDR1 MDHEN, CDR2 SYDVKM. This CDR3 contains 12 residues. CDR3 sequence reads: CASSFEGSPLHF. CDR3 nucleotides: TGTGCCAGCAGTTTCGAGGGTTCACCCCTCCACTTT.

The chain combines TRBV11-3 with TRBJ2-1; 8 positions agree with TRBD2. The germline V gene has CDR1 SGHNT and CDR2 YENEEA. This CDR3 is 15 amino acids long. V dropped 4 bases and J dropped 3; count of bases not matched to a gene: 5. The CDR3 DNA sequence: TGTGCCAGCAGCTCGAGCGGGAGTGGCTACAATGAGCAGTTCTTC. It specifies CASSSSGSGYNEQFF.

This clone has only a few counts. The chain combines TRBV2 with TRBJ2-6, with D perhaps matching TRBD1 (6 bases). The germline V and J ends were trimmed by 5 bases and 0 bases, with 8 bases remaining between them. Germline CDR1 SNHLY, CDR2 FYNNEI. This CDR3 has 15 amino acids. The CDR3 spells CASSRGHSGANVLTF. The DNA for the CDR3 is TGTGCCAGCAGTAGGGGACACTCTGGGGCCAACGTCCTGACTTTC.

V usage is TRBV28 and J usage is TRBJ1-4; possibly TRBD1 for D (5 bases). Trimming removed 1 base at V and 10 bases at J, with 10 bases between. This CDR3 has 13 amino acids. In germline, CDR1 is MDHEN, CDR2 SYDVKM. The CDR3, as DNA: TGTGCCAGCAGTTTATCTACAAGGGGAAAACTGTTTTTT. The encoded protein is CASSLSTRGKLFF. The whole variable domain, filled in from reference TRBV28 and TRBJ1-4, reads DVKVTQSSRYLVKRTGEKVFLECVQDMDHENMFWYRQDPGLGLRLIYFSYDVKMKEKGDIPEGYSVSREKKERFSLILESASTNQTSMYLCASSLSTRGKLFFGSGTQLSVL.

This rearrangement joins TRBV6-5 to TRBJ1-1; D is unresolved. The CDR3 spans 12 residues. With 5 bases removed from V and 4 bases from J, the gap between germline ends came to 8 bases. The germline gives CDR1 MNHEY, CDR2 SVGAGI. The chain's CDR3 is CASSLSGTEAFF. In nucleotides, the CDR3 is TGTGCCAGCAGTCTATCGGGCACTGAAGCTTTCTTT.

The CDR3 coding sequence is TGTGCCAGCAGCGGTCTTGCGACAGGGCCTCCTGAAGCTTTCTTT. It codes for CASSGLATGPPEAFF. The chain has TRBV6-5 and TRBJ1-1; TRBD1 matches at 7 bases. CDR1 and CDR2 (germline): MNHEY, SVGAGI. V lost 6 bases to trimming and J lost 6 bases; unmatched junction nucleotides: 13. The CDR3 totals 15 residues.

The rearrangement uses TRBV14 and TRBJ2-1; weak D call: TRBD2 (7 bases). The CDR3 runs to 15 residues. Germline V lookup: CDR1 SGHDN, CDR2 FVKESK. The V end lost 9 bases, the J end lost 0 bases, and 15 bases lay between the germline ends. The CDR3 loop is CASQAGTSSYNEQFF. CDR3 DNA sequence: TGTGCCAGTCAAGCGGGGACAAGCTCCTACAATGAGCAGTTCTTC.

Turning to this clone: This specimen includes other DNA sequences encoding the same CDR3. The V and J genes are TRBV5-1 and TRBJ2-1; maybe TRBD2 (5 bases). This CDR3 contains 14 residues. Germline lookup yields CDR1 SGHRS and CDR2 YFSETQ. V was cut by 0 bases and J by 2 bases, with 6 bases left in between. The CDR3, as DNA: TGCGCCAGCAGCTTGGCCGGGACCTACAATGAGCAGTTCTTC. The encoded protein is CASSLAGTYNEQFF.